The rows below give T cell receptor beta chains drawn from one sample of a study of response to subunit inactivated influenza vaccine. TCRdb re-analysed the RT-PCR reads in MiXCR, keeping a single row per CDR3 protein. The sample consists of under 800,000 distinct CDR3 sequences, around 13% of them appearing once. Sequencing used PBMCs from blood, obtained around 15 days before vaccination. The receptors stem from a man aged 45-65 years who received an inactivated influenza vaccine. CDR3s include the opening cysteine and the closing phenylalanine or tryptophan. A D gene is named only where the DNA matches it firmly. Clone size is given for some rows only: seen once, a few or many times, or a class if the clone is expanded.

d_call j_call clone_size v_call cdr3_nt cdr3_aa
TRBD1 TRBJ2-2 few TRBV29-1 TGCAGCGTTTTGTTTTCCCACGGGACAGGGGAAAACACCGGGGAGCTGTTTTTT CSVLFSHGTGENTGELFF
. TRBJ2-2 . TRBV19 TGTGCCAGTACCCCCGGGCAGGGTCGGTGGACCGGGGAGCTGTTTTTT CASTPGQGRWTGELFF
TRBD1 TRBJ2-7 many TRBV5-5 TGTGCCAGCAGCCAAGTTTGGGACAGAAGCTACGAGCAGTACTTC CASSQVWDRSYEQYF
. TRBJ2-3 few TRBV4-3 TGCGCCAGCAGCCAAGAGCCTAACACGCAGTATTTT CASSQEPNTQYF
. TRBJ1-5 many TRBV20-1 TGCAGTGCCCAACCGGCCACACAGCCCCAGCATTTT CSAQPATQPQHF
TRBD2 TRBJ2-5 once TRBV7-9 TGTGCCAGCAGCTTACTCGGCGGGAGGAGAAACCAAGAGACCCAGTACTTC CASSLLGGRRNQETQYF
. TRBJ2-5 . TRBV27 TGTGCCAGCAGTTTACGAGACCGCGTGACCCAGTACTTC CASSLRDRVTQYF
. TRBJ2-7 few TRBV2 TGTGCCAGCAGTGAATTGGGCGGACGGCGGCGCGTTAAGGACTTC CASSELGGRRRVKDF
. TRBJ1-1 few TRBV4-1 TGCGCCAGCAGCCCAAGACAGCAAACGAACACTGAAGCTTTCTTT CASSPRQQTNTEAFF
TRBD1 TRBJ1-1 many TRBV20-1 TGCAGTGCCAGACAGGGGGCCTCTCTATTGAACACTGAAGCTTTCTTT CSARQGASLLNTEAFF
. TRBJ1-1 . TRBV3-2 TGTGCCAGCACCCCAGGCGGGGGCTTGGTCACTGAAGCTTTCTTT CASTPGGGLVTEAFF
. TRBJ2-1 many TRBV4-2 TGTGCCAGCAGCCGGGACTTCAATGAGCAGTTCTTC CASSRDFNEQFF
. TRBJ2-2 few TRBV20-1 TGCAGTGCTAGATTTGGAGGACAGAACACCGGGGAGCTGTTTTTT CSARFGGQNTGELFF
. TRBJ2-7 . TRBV2 TGTGCCAGCAGGGCCGGGTCCACTCAATACGAGCAGTACTTC CASRAGSTQYEQYF
. TRBJ2-3 . TRBV11-1 TGTGCCAGCAGCTTATATCGGGGAGCTTCCGCAGATACGCAGTATTTT CASSLYRGASADTQYF
TRBD2 TRBJ2-3 few TRBV29-1 TGCAGCGTTGGGGGGAGGGCAGGGAATACGCAGTATTTT CSVGGRAGNTQYF
TRBD1 TRBJ1-2 . TRBV28 TGTGCCAGCAGTCCGCCCGGGACAGGCAGATATGGCTACACCTTC CASSPPGTGRYGYTF
. TRBJ1-1 . TRBV6-5 TGTGCCAGCAGTTACTCGGGGGGCCGCGTGAACACTGAAGCTTTCTTT CASSYSGGRVNTEAFF
. TRBJ2-7 few TRBV9 TGTGCCAGCAGCGTAGACATCGGGTACGAGCAGTACTTC CASSVDIGYEQYF
. TRBJ2-5 . TRBV5-1 TGCGCCAGCAGCTTGGAGCCAAGAAATCAAGAGACCCAGTACTTC CASSLEPRNQETQYF
. TRBJ1-1 few TRBV10-3 TGTGCCATCAGTGAGTCTGGGGGCTTCACTGAAGCTTTCTTT CAISESGGFTEAFF
TRBD1 TRBJ2-5 few TRBV20-1 TGCAGTGCTCCCGGGACAGGGGGCTGGGAGACCCAGTACTTC CSAPGTGGWETQYF
TRBD2 TRBJ2-5 few TRBV7-8 TGTGCCAGCAACCGTTTCCGATTTTCTAGCGGGAGAGGAGAGACCCAGTACTTC CASNRFRFSSGRGETQYF
. TRBJ2-5 few TRBV6-6 TGTGCCACCTCAATGCAAGAGACCCAGTACTTC CATSMQETQYF
TRBD1 TRBJ1-1 . TRBV7-2 TGTGCCAGCAGCTTGGTGCAGGGGGCTAAAAAAGCTTTCTTT CASSLVQGAKKAFF
. TRBJ2-2 . TRBV5-1 TGCGCCAGCAGCTCTGTATCTGGCGGGGAGCTGTTTTTT CASSSVSGGELFF
. TRBJ1-5 few TRBV20-1 TGCAGTGCTAGAGGGGACCAGACTTTTCTTTATAGCAATCAGCCCCAGCATTTT CSARGDQTFLYSNQPQHF
. TRBJ1-4 few TRBV5-1 TGCGCCAGCAGCTTGGACCGAGGGGGTGAAAAACTGTTTTTT CASSLDRGGEKLFF
. TRBJ1-2 few TRBV7-2 TGTGCCAGCAGCGCACTTGGCCGGACTAACTATGGCTACACCTTC CASSALGRTNYGYTF
. TRBJ2-7 few TRBV7-2 TGTGCCAGCAGCTTCAGGCAGTCCGGCGAGCAGTACTTC CASSFRQSGEQYF
. TRBJ2-7 . TRBV20-1 TGCAGTACGTTCTTATCCTACGAGCAGTACTTC CSTFLSYEQYF
TRBD2 TRBJ2-3 . TRBV4-1 TGCGCCAGCAGCCAAGAGACTAGCGGACTCACAGATACGCAGTATTTT CASSQETSGLTDTQYF
. TRBJ1-1 . TRBV6-2/TRBV6-3 TGTGCCTCCCAATGGGCACGGAGCACTGAAGCTTTCTTT CASQWARSTEAFF
TRBD1 TRBJ2-1 . TRBV7-3 TGTGCCAGCAGCCTCCAGGCCGTGGGGACAGGGGTTCGCAATGAGCAGTTCTTC CASSLQAVGTGVRNEQFF
. TRBJ1-6 . TRBV4-2 TGTGCCAGCAGCCAACCCAGACCCGATTCACCCCTCCACTTT CASSQPRPDSPLHF
TRBD1 TRBJ2-1 few TRBV6-1 TGTGCCAGCAGTGAGGGACAGCGGTACAATGAGCAGTTCTTC CASSEGQRYNEQFF
. TRBJ2-6 few TRBV21-1 TGTGCCAGCAGCAAATTATACGGGGCCCCCGGCTCTGGGGCCAACGTCCTGACTTTC CASSKLYGAPGSGANVLTF
. TRBJ1-1 few TRBV5-1 TGCGCCAGCAGCTTAGCGCTCCAGGGGCTGAGCACTGAAGCTTTCTTT CASSLALQGLSTEAFF
. TRBJ2-7 . TRBV9 TGTGCCAGCAGCGTTTCGGATGTGGGAAACGAGCAGTACTTC CASSVSDVGNEQYF